Only a few counts were recorded for the clone carrying this T cell receptor beta chain. This entry comes from a study of spatial heterogeneity in lung cancer. J gave up 8 bases and V 3 bases, and 17 bases lay outside the gene matches. The CDR3 is made up of 19 amino acids. TCRdb recomputed calls from the 5' RACE reads with MiXCR, one row per CDR3 protein. Here the sample spans around 87,000 distinct CDR3 sequences, approximately 12% being singletons. Time point of the sample: sample taken at primary tumor resection. Whole RNA from tumor, nontumor lung or frozen PBMC was sequenced unsorted. The chain is built from TRBV12-3 or TRBV12-4 and TRBJ2-3, with 13 nucleotides matching TRBD2. Sequences were derived from PBMCs, sampled at surgery. The receptor was isolated from a male donor with early-stage non-small cell lung cancer. The CDR3 DNA reads TGTGCCAGCAGTTTCTACGGGACTAGCGGGGAAGGGGAAATCCGTACGCAGTATTTT. It specifies CASSFYGTSGEGEIRTQYF.